The 31 T cell receptor beta chains below were found in one sample sequenced in a study of cytomegalovirus exposure and HLA in healthy donors. Primers for the PCR totalled 60 Vbeta and 13 Jbeta. Assay used: immunoSEQ multiplex PCR; TCRdb lists only in-frame clones, some missing. This listing includes some 200,000 clones. The sample taken for sequencing was PBMCs. The receptors here all came from a woman aged 18-29 years in good health and CMV-seropositive.

The CDR3 reads CAIRGQGYGYTF. DNA of the CDR3: TGTGCCATCAGAGGACAGGGCTATGGCTACACCTTC. The chain recombines TRBV10-3 with TRBJ1-2, with 8 nucleotides matching TRBD1. This CDR3 spans 12 amino acids. From germline, CDR1 is ENHRY and CDR2 SYGVKD. After removal of 6 bases from V and 4 bases from J, the junction contained 1 base not matched to a gene.

The rearrangement joins TRBV5-1 to TRBJ2-2; D may be TRBD2 (5 bases). The CDR3 has 15 amino acids. Trimming removed 0 bases at V and 5 bases at J, with 11 bases between. The germline CDR1 and CDR2 sequences are SGHRS and YFSETQ. The DNA for the CDR3 is TGCGCCAGCAGCTTGGTCCCACGAGGGACCGGGGAGCTGTTTTTT. As protein: CASSLVPRGTGELFF.

The chain couples TRBV5-1 to TRBJ2-1; 14 bases are shared with TRBD2. Germline V lookup: CDR1 SGHRS, CDR2 YFSETQ. With 4 bases clipped from V and 10 bases from J, the junction kept 7 bases outside the gene matches. The CDR3 is made up of 15 amino acids. The CDR3 here is CASSATSGGAGEQFF. CDR3 DNA: TGCGCCAGCAGCGCGACTAGCGGGGGGGCCGGCGAGCAGTTCTTC.

J is TRBJ1-1 and V is TRBV6-1; the match to TRBD1 covers 7 bases. CDR3 size: 15 residues. Trimming took 5 bases from V and 6 from J; bases not matched to a gene: 12. CDR1 is MNHNS and CDR2 is SASEGT in the germline V gene. In nucleotides, the CDR3 is TGTGCCAGCAGTCAAGAATACAGGGGAGCGGCTGAAGCTTTCTTT. It specifies CASSQEYRGAAEAFF.

The V call is TRBV7-9, the J call TRBJ1-2; the D is unclear. The germline V gene encodes CDR1 SEHNR and CDR2 FQNEAQ (reference sequence). CDR3 size: 13 residues. Trimming pared 5 bases from V and 4 bases from J, leaving 11 bases between. The CDR3 protein is CASSLDAGYGYTF. CDR3 sequence (DNA): TGTGCCAGCAGCCTAGACGCCGGCTATGGCTACACCTTC.

Worth noting for this clone: The junction departs from germline at one end; a sequencing error may be responsible. The V gene is TRBV6-1, the J gene TRBJ2-1; D may be TRBD1 (6 bases). Germline V lookup: CDR1 MNHNS, CDR2 SASEGT. The CDR3 consists of 11 residues. CDR3 in amino acids: CASSELAKGVF. In DNA, the CDR3 is TGTGCCAGCAGTGAATTGGCCAAGGGGGTCTTC.

This sequence joins TRBV7-9 and TRBJ1-2; tentatively, D is TRBD1 (6 bases). Germline V gene data show CDR1 as SEHNR and CDR2 as FQNEAQ (reference sequence). V was cut by 7 bases and J by 8 bases, with 20 bases left in between. CDR3 length: 14 amino acids. For the CDR3, the DNA is TGTGCCAGCACCAGCTCAGGGGAGGGAAAGGGCTACACCTTC. Amino acid sequence: CASTSSGEGKGYTF.

The genes are TRBV6-1 and TRBJ1-5; 7 nucleotides match TRBD1. Germline V lookup: CDR1 MNHNS, CDR2 SASEGT. V dropped 7 bases and J dropped 2; count of bases not matched to a gene: 5. CDR3 length equals 14 residues. The CDR3 region is CASTPDRGNQPQHF. In nucleotides, the CDR3 is TGTGCCAGCACCCCCGACAGGGGCAATCAGCCCCAGCATTTT.

The chain links TRBV6-4 to TRBJ2-3, with D uncertain. V was shortened by 5 bases and J by 8 bases, with 14 bases between the two germline ends. Germline V gives CDR1 MRHNA, CDR2 SNTAGT. This CDR3 comprises 13 residues. This CDR3 is CASSLDGVSTQYF. In DNA form, the CDR3 reads TGTGCCAGCAGTCTAGATGGAGTCTCTACGCAGTATTTT.

The chain has TRBV5-1 and TRBJ2-3; D is perhaps TRBD1 (5 bases). Germline loops: CDR1 SGHRS, CDR2 YFSETQ. Between the trimmed V and J ends, which lost 7 bases and 0 bases, there was a span of 12 bases. The CDR3 consists of 14 residues. This CDR3 reads CASVRGGSTDTQYF. CDR3 bases: TGCGCCAGCGTTAGGGGTGGCAGCACAGATACGCAGTATTTT.

The J gene is TRBJ2-3, the V gene TRBV5-4; TRBD2 aligns across 7 bases. CDR3 size: 14 residues. Trimming took 4 bases from V and 4 from J; bases not matched to a gene: 6. Germline V gene lookup returns CDR1 SGHNT and CDR2 YYREEE (reference sequence). The CDR3 sequence is CASSLRDYADTQYF. The CDR3 DNA follows: TGTGCCAGCAGCCTGCGGGACTACGCAGATACGCAGTATTTT.

V is TRBV9 and J is TRBJ2-3; 10 bases align to TRBD2. V lost 0 bases, J lost 0 bases, and 7 bases stayed unmatched. This CDR3 has 18 residues. In germline, CDR1 is SGDLS, CDR2 YYNGEE. The CDR3 bases are TGTGCCAGCAGCGTAGGGCTAGCGGGGGCCATAAGCACAGATACGCAGTATTTT. Protein: CASSVGLAGAISTDTQYF.

The V gene is TRBV6-4, the J gene TRBJ2-3, with 7 nucleotides matching TRBD2. V shed 4 bases and J 1 base; nucleotides not matched to a gene: 5. The CDR3 loop spans 15 amino acids. Germline V gene data show CDR1 as MRHNA and CDR2 as SNTAGT. The CDR3 DNA sequence: TGTGCCAGCAGTGCCCAGAGCGGGGGCACAGATACGCAGTATTTT. It encodes CASSAQSGGTDTQYF.

The chain links TRBV15 to TRBJ2-3, with D perhaps matching TRBD2 (5 bases). The CDR3 length is 15 residues. The germline gives CDR1 LNHNV, CDR2 YYDKDF (reference sequence). Deletions cut 0 bases from V and 1 base from J, with 8 bases between. The CDR3 region is CATSRDGSGTDTQYF. The CDR3 nucleotides are TGTGCCACCAGCAGAGATGGTAGCGGCACAGATACGCAGTATTTT.

This rearrangement joins TRBV10-3 to TRBJ2-2, with 10 bases matching TRBD2. V lost 3 bases to trimming and J lost 2 bases; unmatched junction nucleotides: 3. The CDR3 loop spans 16 amino acids. Germline V gives CDR1 ENHRY, CDR2 SYGVKD. CDR3: CAISDWTSGNTGELFF. The CDR3 nucleotides read TGTGCCATCAGTGATTGGACTAGCGGTAACACCGGGGAGCTGTTTTTT.

The DNA of the CDR3 is TGCGCCAGCACCTTCTCAGGGGCAACTAATGAAAAACTGTTTTTT. Translating gives CASTFSGATNEKLFF. V is TRBV5-1 and J is TRBJ1-4; possible D gene TRBD1, 6 bases. The CDR3 loop spans 15 amino acids. Trimming left V 6 bases short and J 0 bases short, with 12 bases between. Germline CDR1 reads SGHRS; CDR2 reads YFSETQ.

The J gene is TRBJ2-6, the V gene TRBV7-6; D not certain. The V gene lost 1 base and the J gene lost 1 base, with 8 bases spanning the gap. Per the germline V gene, CDR1 is SGHVS and CDR2 is FNYEAQ. The CDR3 runs to 16 residues. CDR3 region: CASSLEAPSGANVLTF. The CDR3 coding sequence is TGTGCCAGCAGCTTAGAAGCACCGTCTGGGGCCAACGTCCTGACTTTC.

The V gene is TRBV11-3, the J gene TRBJ2-7; TRBD2 might be the D (6 bases). Trimming removed 1 base from V and 2 bases from J, with 21 bases in between. This CDR3 contains 18 residues. Germline V lookup: CDR1 SGHNT, CDR2 YENEEA. CDR3 amino acids: CASSLVSLWDLTPYEQYF. CDR3 coding DNA: TGTGCCAGCAGCTTAGTTTCACTCTGGGACTTGACCCCCTACGAGCAGTACTTC.

This rearrangement joins TRBV5-4 to TRBJ2-2, with 8 bases that match TRBD1. Germline CDR1 and CDR2: SGHNT and YYREEE (reference sequence). V trimming: 4 bases; J trimming: 7 bases; junction bases outside the gene matches: 9. The CDR3 totals 15 residues. The CDR3 here is CASSPSGGAGGELFF. CDR3 sequence (DNA): TGTGCCAGCAGCCCGTCAGGGGGCGCGGGCGGGGAGCTGTTTTTT. The variable domain in full, completed from reference TRBV5-4 and TRBJ2-2, reads ETGVTQSPTHLIKTRGQQVTLRCSSQSGHNTVSWYQQALGQGPQFIFQYYREEENGRGNFPPRFSGLQFPNYSSELNVNALELDDSALYLCASSPSGGAGGELFFGEGSRLTVL.

CDR3 region: CASSQGAGSTYEQYF. In DNA form, the CDR3 reads TGTGCCAGCAGCCAAGGGGCAGGGTCTACCTACGAGCAGTACTTC. The gene calls are TRBV4-2 and TRBJ2-7; a weak D match, TRBD1 (5 bases). The CDR3 has 15 amino acids. In germline, CDR1 is LGHNA, CDR2 YNFKEQ. V was shortened by 1 base and J by 2 bases, with 12 bases between the two germline ends.

The chain couples TRBV7-9 to TRBJ2-5; D is uncertain. The germline gives CDR1 SEHNR, CDR2 FQNEAQ (reference sequence). V shed 5 bases and J shed 2 bases, with 15 bases lying between them. The CDR3 is 15 amino acids. The CDR3 bases are TGTGCCAGCAGCCACTCCTCTGGTCTTCAAGAGACCCAGTACTTC. It encodes CASSHSSGLQETQYF.

The chain employs TRBV27 and TRBJ2-7, with 7 nucleotides matching TRBD1. This CDR3 comprises 14 residues. Unmatched junction bases numbered 12, after V lost 8 bases and J lost 5 bases. CDR1 is MNHEY, CDR2 SMNVEV, per germline (reference sequence). CDR3 sequence reads: CASSRDRVRDEQYF. Here the CDR3 DNA reads TGTGCCAGCTCCCGCGACAGGGTGCGCGACGAGCAGTACTTC.

This rearrangement joins TRBV4-1 to TRBJ2-3; 13 bases agree with TRBD2. Per the germline V gene, CDR1 is MGHRA and CDR2 is YSYEKL. CDR3 length equals 16 residues. Losses at the gene ends were 0 bases for V and 8 bases for J; bases not matched to a gene: 5. The DNA for the CDR3 is TGCGCCAGCAGCCAAGAAGGACTAGCGGGAGCCGGTACGCAGTATTTT. Protein sequence: CASSQEGLAGAGTQYF.

V gene TRBV7-8 combines with J gene TRBJ1-5; 7 positions match TRBD1. Per the germline V gene, CDR1 is SGHVS and CDR2 is FQNEAQ. The CDR3 sequence is 15 residues long. After removal of 3 bases from V and 1 base from J, the junction contained 3 bases not matched to a gene. In DNA form, the CDR3 reads TGTGCCAGCAGCTTCGACAGGGAAAGCAATCAGCCCCAGCATTTT. This codes for CASSFDRESNQPQHF.

This clone is labeled medium-sized based on frequency. This specimen includes other DNA sequences encoding the same CDR3. The CDR3 is CASRDRLNTEAFF. The CDR3 DNA follows: TGTGCCAGCAGGGACAGGTTGAACACTGAAGCTTTCTTT. The chain joins TRBV2 to TRBJ1-1; 7 bases agree with TRBD1. CDR3 size: 13 residues. Germline V gene data show CDR1 as SNHLY and CDR2 as FYNNEI. V was pared by 6 bases and J by 0 bases, with 1 base of the junction left unmatched.

V usage is TRBV6-1 and J usage is TRBJ1-5; no clear D. Germline V lookup: CDR1 MNHNS, CDR2 SASEGT. This CDR3 spans 15 amino acids. V lost 6 bases and J 0 bases, leaving 12 bases between the germline ends. The CDR3 region is CASSLQTNSNQPQHF. The CDR3 DNA reads as TGTGCCAGCAGCCTACAGACAAATAGCAATCAGCCCCAGCATTTT.

The chain carries TRBV11-2 and TRBJ1-5; TRBD1 aligns across 8 bases. The germline CDR1 and CDR2 sequences are SGHAT and FQNNGV. The CDR3 is 15 residues long. V gave up 1 base and J gave up 5 bases; unmatched junction bases: 4. CDR3 loop: CASSLGTGNDQPQHF. As DNA, the CDR3 is TGTGCCAGCAGCTTAGGGACAGGGAACGATCAGCCCCAGCATTTT.

The chain couples TRBV11-2 to TRBJ2-2; D might be TRBD2 (5 bases). This CDR3 is 19 amino acids long. In germline, CDR1 is SGHAT, CDR2 FQNNGV. Trimming took 5 bases from V and 5 from J, leaving 27 bases between them. The CDR3 is CASSPRTLVLYSGTGELFF. Written as DNA, the CDR3 is TGTGCCAGCAGCCCAAGGACCCTGGTGCTTTATTCGGGGACCGGGGAGCTGTTTTTT.

V is TRBV9 and J is TRBJ2-5, with 8 bases aligning to TRBD2. Germline V gene lookup returns CDR1 SGDLS and CDR2 YYNGEE. Trimming removed 4 bases from V and 2 bases from J; junction bases left unmatched: 10. The CDR3 has 16 amino acids. This CDR3 is CASSPRVAGLQETQYF. CDR3 DNA sequence: TGTGCCAGCAGCCCCCGGGTAGCGGGGTTACAAGAGACCCAGTACTTC.

The rearrangement uses TRBV4-1 and TRBJ2-3, with 8 nucleotides matching TRBD1. Germline V gene lookup returns CDR1 MGHRA and CDR2 YSYEKL. This CDR3 is 16 amino acids long. After removal of 4 bases from V and 8 bases from J, the junction contained 14 bases not matched to a gene. CDR3 DNA: TGCGCCAGCAGCCCTGGACGGGGGCAGGGGGCAGGTACGCAGTATTTT. As protein: CASSPGRGQGAGTQYF.

The chain combines TRBV29-1 with TRBJ2-3, with a possible D match to TRBD2 (5 bases). The CDR3 spans 16 residues. The germline V gene has CDR1 SQVTM and CDR2 ANQGSEA. V lost 0 bases, J lost 1 base, and 14 bases lay in between. The CDR3 spells CSVEEGDVGRTDTQYF. CDR3 coding DNA: TGCAGCGTTGAAGAGGGAGATGTAGGGCGCACAGATACGCAGTATTTT.